This entry lists 9 T cell receptor beta chains sequenced from one sample in a study of OX40 agonist ivuxolimab in advanced cancers. Libraries were prepared by immunoSEQ multiplex PCR; TCRdb keeps only in-frame clonotypes and omits some of them. The sample carries 20,000 to 25,000 clones, roughly 83% recorded once. This specimen was CD4+ or CD8+ T cells sorted from blood, taken in a trial of the OX40 agonist ivuxolimab. Receptors were obtained from an adult with an advanced solid tumor such as melanoma, head and neck, liver or kidney cancer.

The chain couples TRBV5-5 to TRBJ1-5, with 7 bases that match TRBD1. The germline CDR1 and CDR2 sequences are SGHKS and YYEKEE (reference sequence). The CDR3 is made up of 15 amino acids. V dropped 0 bases and J dropped 6; count of bases not matched to a gene: 6. The DNA for the CDR3 is TGTGCCAGCAGCTTGGTGGCAGGGGGAAGTCAGCCCCAGCATTTT. This codes for CASSLVAGGSQPQHF.

The chain links TRBV2 to TRBJ2-7; 9 nucleotides line up with TRBD1. This CDR3 has 14 residues. The germline CDR1 and CDR2 sequences are SNHLY and FYNNEI. V dropped 3 bases and J dropped 3; count of bases not matched to a gene: 3. The CDR3 nucleotides read TGTGCCAGCAGTGATACAGGGGGCTTCTACGAGCAGTACTTC. Residues: CASSDTGGFYEQYF.

The chain carries TRBV2 and TRBJ2-1, with 8 bases lining up with TRBD2. Trimming removed 6 bases from V and 2 bases from J; junction bases left unmatched: 18. Looked up from germline, CDR1 is SNHLY and CDR2 is FYNNEI. The CDR3 is 19 residues long. The CDR3 DNA follows: TGTGCCAGCAGCGAAAAAGGTAGCGGGACCGTGGCGGCCTACAATGAGCAGTTCTTC. Translation: CASSEKGSGTVAAYNEQFF.

Turning to this clone: Compared with germline, one end of the junction differs, possibly owing to a read error. The chain recombines TRBV19 with TRBJ2-1; D is ambiguous. CDR1 LNHDA and CDR2 SQIVND come from the germline V gene (reference sequence). CDR3 length: 15 amino acids. CDR3 nucleotide sequence: TGTGCCAGTAGTACGGAACCACCCCCCTACAATGAGCGGTTCTTC. Its protein product is CASSTEPPPYNERFF.

The chain has TRBV10-2 and TRBJ2-5; D unresolved. The V and J ends lost 0 bases and 3 bases respectively, with 11 bases between them. The CDR3 spans 15 residues. Germline assignment: CDR1 WSHSY and CDR2 SAAADI. In DNA, the CDR3 is TGCGCCAGCAGTGAGTCGAGACGCCAGAAAGAGACCCAGTACTTC. It is translated as CASSESRRQKETQYF.

DNA for the CDR3: TGTGCCAGCAGCCCTGGTGCGGTTTACGGCTACACCTTC. As protein: CASSPGAVYGYTF. This rearrangement joins TRBV7-9 to TRBJ1-2; D not resolved. V lost 5 bases to trimming and J lost 8 bases, with 15 bases between them. Germline V gene data show CDR1 as SEHNR and CDR2 as FQNEAQ (reference sequence). CDR3 length equals 13 residues.

The chain is built from TRBV19 and TRBJ2-4; perhaps TRBD1 as D (7 bases). Per germline, CDR1 LNHDA and CDR2 SQIVND (reference sequence). The V gene lost 10 bases and the J gene lost 13 bases, with 17 bases spanning the gap. The CDR3 sequence is 11 residues long. The CDR3 sequence: CATQQGRYQYF. The CDR3 region has the DNA TGTGCCACCCAACAGGGGAGGTACCAGTACTTC.

The rearrangement links TRBV18 to TRBJ2-1; D may be TRBD2 (6 bases). The CDR3 contains 22 residues. CDR1 KGHSH and CDR2 LQKENI come from the germline V gene. The V and J ends lost 3 bases and 0 bases respectively, with 30 bases between them. Written as DNA, the CDR3 is TGTGCCAGCTCACCTCTAAACGTGGGAGGCCCGAGATACCAGAGCTCCTACAATGAGCAGTTCTTC. Translating gives CASSPLNVGGPRYQSSYNEQFF.

The rearrangement uses TRBV10-3 and TRBJ2-7, with TRBD2 as a possible D gene (6 bases). The V end lost 1 base, the J end lost 2 bases, and 9 bases lay between the germline ends. Germline CDR1 is ENHRY and CDR2 is SYGVKD. The CDR3 length is 14 residues. Written as DNA, the CDR3 is TGTGCCATCAGTGAGTTAGCGGTTACCTACGAGCAGTACTTC. Residues: CAISELAVTYEQYF.